A single sample is the source of the 17 T cell receptor beta chains below, sequenced in a study of identical twins. A single record per CDR3 protein comes from TCRdb applying MiXCR to the 5' RACE reads. The sample has around 480,000 distinct CDR3 sequences, 13% to 15% seen once. In addition, the sample was reused for a study of yellow fever vaccine responses in identical twins.

Sequencing was carried out using CD4+ T cells sorted from blood. These receptors originate from a woman between 18 and 29 years old in good health.

This clonotype was found a few times. V is TRBV4-3 and J is TRBJ2-3; TRBD2 matches at 11 bases. The trim removed 4 bases at V and 3 bases at J, leaving 6 bases unmatched. The CDR3 totals 16 residues. Per germline, CDR1 LGHNA and CDR2 YSLEER. The CDR3 reads CASSLIAGGPTDTQYF. CDR3 DNA sequence: TGCGCCAGCAGCCTTATAGCGGGAGGGCCGACAGATACGCAGTATTTT.

The chain links TRBV7-9 to TRBJ2-6, with D tentatively TRBD1 (6 bases). This CDR3 comprises 15 residues. V lost 6 bases and J 4 bases, leaving 13 bases between the germline ends. Germline V gives CDR1 SEHNR, CDR2 FQNEAQ (reference sequence). This CDR3 reads CASRSTGSGANVLTF. The CDR3 nucleotides read TGTGCCAGCAGGAGTACAGGGTCCGGGGCCAACGTCCTGACTTTC.

This clonotype was seen a few times. The chain uses TRBV5-1 and TRBJ2-5, with D uncertain. Trimming took 0 bases from V and 3 from J, leaving 9 bases between them. Germline V CDR1 and CDR2: SGHRS, YFSETQ. The CDR3 runs 14 residues. The CDR3 reads CASSLVGSKETQYF. The CDR3 region has the DNA TGCGCCAGCAGCTTGGTTGGCAGCAAAGAGACCCAGTACTTC.

This clonotype was detected ten times or more. This chain connects TRBV5-1 to TRBJ2-7; possible D gene TRBD1, 6 bases. This CDR3 region has 12 residues. Germline CDR1 reads SGHRS; CDR2 reads YFSETQ. V dropped 4 bases and J dropped 2 bases, with 7 bases sitting between them. Here the CDR3 DNA reads TGCGCCAGCAGCCCAGGGGCCTACGAGCAGTACTTC. This gives the protein CASSPGAYEQYF.

CDR3: CSARSGGPTRTDTQYF. For the CDR3, the DNA is TGCAGTGCTAGATCGGGGGGCCCAACGCGCACAGATACGCAGTATTTT. This chain uses TRBV20-1 with TRBJ2-3, with D possibly matching TRBD2 (7 bases). Per germline, CDR1 DFQATT and CDR2 SNEGSKA (reference sequence). Trimming pared 2 bases from V and 1 base from J, leaving 16 bases between. This CDR3 spans 16 amino acids.

This clonotype was recorded at least ten times. This sequence joins TRBV20-1 and TRBJ2-5; D gene ambiguous. The V gene lost 1 base and the J gene lost 9 bases, with 15 bases spanning the gap. The CDR3 loop spans 13 amino acids. Germline lookup yields CDR1 DFQATT and CDR2 SNEGSKA (reference sequence). This CDR3 reads CSARVSQYPSQYF. The CDR3 bases are TGCAGTGCTAGAGTTTCGCAGTACCCATCCCAGTACTTC.

There are a few counts of this clonotype. V is TRBV7-8 and J is TRBJ1-2; no clear D gene. Germline values: CDR1 SGHVS, CDR2 FQNEAQ. Trimming stripped 5 bases from V and 2 bases from J, with 12 bases between. This CDR3 is 14 amino acids long. CDR3 sequence: CASSLNVRNYGYTF. CDR3 nucleotide sequence: TGTGCCAGCAGCCTTAACGTCAGAAACTATGGCTACACCTTC.

The chain has TRBV20-1 and TRBJ2-3; D not resolved. V was pared by 0 bases and J by 1 base, with 8 bases between. This CDR3 contains 14 residues. Germline V gene sequence: CDR1 DFQATT, CDR2 SNEGSKA (reference sequence). This CDR3 is CSARDQLGTDTQYF. DNA for the CDR3: TGCAGTGCTAGAGATCAGTTAGGCACAGATACGCAGTATTTT.

This chain links TRBV28 with TRBJ2-7; D possibly corresponds to TRBD2 (7 bases). The germline V and J ends were trimmed by 8 bases and 2 bases, with 19 bases remaining between them. Per germline, CDR1 MDHEN and CDR2 SYDVKM. The CDR3 loop spans 15 amino acids. Here the CDR3 DNA reads TGTGCCAGCCTATCAGGGGCTAGCGGCCCCTACGAGCAGTACTTC. Its protein product is CASLSGASGPYEQYF.

The rearrangement links TRBV7-9 to TRBJ2-2; TRBD2 agrees at 7 bases. Germline lookup yields CDR1 SEHNR and CDR2 FQNEAQ (reference sequence). The CDR3 spans 13 residues. CDR3 nucleotides: TGTGCTGCTGGGGGGGAGCACACCGGGGAGCTGTTTTTT. Translation: CAAGGEHTGELFF.

This clonotype was detected a few times. The rearrangement links TRBV5-1 to TRBJ2-3; D is possibly TRBD2 (6 bases). CDR3 size: 18 residues. The V end lost 0 bases, the J end lost 0 bases, and 17 bases lay between the germline ends. The V gene's germline CDR1 is SGHRS and CDR2 YFSETQ. In nucleotides, the CDR3 is TGCGCCAGCAGCTTGGCCACCCTGGCGGGATCTAGCACAGATACGCAGTATTTT. This codes for CASSLATLAGSSTDTQYF.

The chain combines TRBV11-2 with TRBJ2-3; the D is unclear. CDR1 is SGHAT and CDR2 is FQNNGV in the germline V gene. This CDR3 is built from 14 residues. Trimming removed 0 bases from V and 10 bases from J, with 14 bases in between. The CDR3 sequence: CASSLDVRGRSQYF. The CDR3 DNA reads TGTGCCAGCAGCTTAGATGTCCGAGGACGTTCGCAGTATTTT.

This chain links TRBV20-1 with TRBJ2-3; tentative D call: TRBD2 (7 bases). The CDR3 has 12 residues. From germline, CDR1 is DFQATT and CDR2 SNEGSKA (reference sequence). Trimming removed 7 bases at V and 2 bases at J, with 10 bases between. CDR3: CSGGGDTDTQYF. Written as DNA, the CDR3 is TGCAGTGGAGGGGGGGACACAGATACGCAGTATTTT.

The gene calls are TRBV4-1 and TRBJ2-1, with TRBD2 identical over 9 bases. Germline values: CDR1 MGHRA, CDR2 YSYEKL. There are 16 residues in the CDR3. The V gene end was trimmed by 5 bases and the J gene end by 4 bases; junction bases not matched to a gene: 9. For the CDR3, the DNA is TGCGCCAGCAGCAAAGGGCTGGCGGGGGGGTACAATGAGCAGTTCTTC. As protein: CASSKGLAGGYNEQFF.

This clonotype showed up just a few times. The genes are TRBV24-1 and TRBJ2-2; a possible D gene is TRBD2 (6 bases). The CDR3 is 13 residues long. V dropped 7 bases and J dropped 6 bases, with 11 bases sitting between them. Germline-derived CDR1 and CDR2 are KGHDR and SFDVKD. The CDR3 DNA is TGTGCCACCAGCGGGGGTCTCGCCGGGGAGCTGTTTTTT. Its protein product is CATSGGLAGELFF.

V and J are TRBV7-3 and TRBJ2-2; 8 bases agree with TRBD1. This CDR3 is 18 amino acids long. Per the germline V gene, CDR1 is SGHTA and CDR2 is FQGTGA. The V segment lost 1 base and the J segment 5 bases; nucleotides outside the gene matches: 12. CDR3 region: CASSLKAGAGGRTGELFF. As DNA, the CDR3 is TGTGCCAGCAGCTTAAAGGCAGGGGCAGGGGGCCGTACCGGGGAGCTGTTTTTT.

Ten or more counts support this clonotype. The rearrangement links TRBV4-2 to TRBJ2-5; the D is unclear. The CDR3 sequence is 12 residues long. Germline V gives CDR1 LGHNA, CDR2 YNFKEQ. The V end lost 0 bases, the J end lost 5 bases, and 4 bases lay between the germline ends. The CDR3 protein is CASSQEWETQYF. The CDR3 bases are TGTGCCAGCAGCCAAGAATGGGAGACCCAGTACTTC.